These 19 T cell receptor beta chains came from one sample sequenced in a study of response to subunit inactivated influenza vaccine. Via MiXCR, TCRdb re-called the RT-PCR reads, giving one row per CDR3 protein. The sample lists about 170,000 distinct CDR3 sequences; about 10% were seen once. Sample: CD8+ T cells sorted from PBMCs, taken 23 months after vaccination. The source is a man in his fifties or sixties who received an inactivated influenza vaccine.

The chain carries TRBV12-3 or TRBV12-4 and TRBJ2-5, with D unresolved. Trimming cost V 5 bases and J 5 bases, with 15 bases left between them. This CDR3 region has 14 residues. The CDR3 protein is CASSPDGIRETQYF. The CDR3 coding sequence is TGTGCCAGCAGTCCCGACGGAATTAGGGAGACCCAGTACTTC.

The chain recombines TRBV28 with TRBJ2-3; 9 bases map to TRBD1. Germline CDR1 reads MDHEN; CDR2 reads SYDVKM. The CDR3 covers 14 residues. V shed 6 bases and J 2 bases; nucleotides not matched to a gene: 3. CDR3 in amino acids: CASRWTGDTDTQYF. The DNA for the CDR3 is TGTGCCAGCAGGTGGACAGGGGACACAGATACGCAGTATTTT.

This clonotype turned up a few times. The V gene is TRBV15, the J gene TRBJ2-3, with 11 bases identical to TRBD2. CDR1 and CDR2 (germline): LNHNV, YYDKDF (reference sequence). This CDR3 region has 15 residues. V was clipped by 7 bases and J by 4 bases; unmatched bases: 7. CDR3 amino acids: CATTPRGLAADTQYF. The DNA of the CDR3 is TGTGCCACCACCCCGAGGGGACTAGCGGCAGATACGCAGTATTTT.

The chain uses TRBV27 and TRBJ2-7; 7 bases fit TRBD1. This CDR3 has 16 amino acids. Per germline, CDR1 MNHEY and CDR2 SMNVEV (reference sequence). The V segment lost 6 bases and the J segment 0 bases; nucleotides outside the gene matches: 11. Written as DNA, the CDR3 is TGTGCCAGCAGCCCCTCCCAGGGGGACCGCTCCTACGAGCAGTACTTC. Protein product: CASSPSQGDRSYEQYF.

The chain employs TRBV4-3 and TRBJ2-2; weak D call: TRBD1 (5 bases). The V gene's germline CDR1 is LGHNA and CDR2 YSLEER. This CDR3 comprises 15 residues. Trimming took off 5 bases at V and 2 bases at J, with 12 bases between the two ends. The DNA of the CDR3 is TGCGCCAGCAGCTCTAAAACAGGAAACACCGGGGAGCTGTTTTTT. As protein: CASSSKTGNTGELFF.

This chain links TRBV10-2 with TRBJ2-5; 10 bases align to TRBD1. The V gene end was trimmed by 7 bases and the J gene end by 7 bases; junction bases not matched to a gene: 6. Per germline, CDR1 WSHSY and CDR2 SAAADI. The CDR3 consists of 13 residues. The CDR3, as DNA: TGCGCCAGCATGCTGGACAGGGGGGTGACCCAGTACTTC. Translating gives CASMLDRGVTQYF.

The rearrangement uses TRBV14 and TRBJ2-5; 7 nucleotides line up with TRBD2. The V and J ends lost 4 bases and 1 base, in that order; junction bases with no gene match: 6. Germline assignment: CDR1 SGHDN and CDR2 FVKESK. This CDR3 contains 15 residues. The CDR3 coding sequence is TGTGCCAGCAGCCGGTGGGGGGGACTCCAAGAGACCCAGTACTTC. This codes for CASSRWGGLQETQYF.

This clonotype was detected a few times. The rearrangement joins TRBV20-1 to TRBJ2-2; D gene unclear. CDR1 is DFQATT and CDR2 is SNEGSKA in the germline V gene (reference sequence). This CDR3 contains 16 residues. With 0 bases removed from V and 2 bases from J, the gap between germline ends came to 13 bases. The CDR3 DNA is TGCAGTGCTAGAGATCAAGTGGGCCTCAACACCGGGGAGCTGTTTTTT. Its translation: CSARDQVGLNTGELFF.

This clonotype was found a few times. The chain couples TRBV6-5 to TRBJ2-1, with 12 bases lining up with TRBD2. V was pared by 4 bases and J by 10 bases, with 17 bases of the junction left unmatched. Germline V gene lookup returns CDR1 MNHEY and CDR2 SVGAGI. This CDR3 region has 18 residues. The chain's CDR3 is CASSSPKQRLAGDDEQFF. CDR3 DNA sequence: TGTGCCAGCAGTTCTCCCAAGCAACGACTAGCGGGAGACGACGAGCAGTTCTTC.

This clonotype has a handful of counts. This chain connects TRBV6-5 to TRBJ2-7; D might be TRBD2 (5 bases). V was shortened by 0 bases and J by 3 bases, with 9 bases between the two germline ends. Germline CDR1 is MNHEY and CDR2 is SVGAGI. The CDR3 totals 14 residues. The CDR3 region has the DNA TGTGCCAGCAGTTACTCTGGGAGCCACTACGAGCAGTACTTC. It yields the protein CASSYSGSHYEQYF.

The chain links TRBV28 to TRBJ2-2; 11 bases agree with TRBD2. The CDR3 has 19 amino acids. V shed 0 bases and J 3 bases; nucleotides not matched to a gene: 9. CDR1 is MDHEN and CDR2 is SYDVKM in the germline V gene. The CDR3 spells CASSLWGLAGGPHTGELFF. In DNA form, the CDR3 reads TGTGCCAGCAGTTTATGGGGCTTAGCGGGAGGGCCTCACACCGGGGAGCTGTTTTTT.

The rearrangement uses TRBV29-1 and TRBJ1-3; a weak D match, TRBD1 (5 bases). Per the germline V gene, CDR1 is SQVTM and CDR2 is ANQGSEA. This CDR3 has 11 residues. Trimming took 7 bases from V and 4 from J, leaving 8 bases between them. The CDR3, as DNA: TGCAGCGGGGGCGTCGGAAACACCATATATTTT. Its translation is CSGGVGNTIYF.

This clonotype was recorded at least ten times. The V and J genes are TRBV20-1 and TRBJ2-1; a possible D gene is TRBD1 (7 bases). V shed 3 bases and J shed 5 bases, with 14 bases lying between them. CDR1 is DFQATT, CDR2 SNEGSKA, per germline (reference sequence). This CDR3 has 14 amino acids. The CDR3 sequence is CSASQGGWNNEQFF. CDR3 coding DNA: TGCAGTGCTAGCCAGGGGGGTTGGAACAATGAGCAGTTCTTC.

This clonotype was picked up a small number of times. The rearrangement uses TRBV15 and TRBJ1-5, with D possibly matching TRBD1 (6 bases). The CDR3 runs 16 residues. V lost 0 bases to trimming and J lost 1 base, with 10 bases between them. Germline CDR1 and CDR2: LNHNV and YYDKDF (reference sequence). CDR3 in amino acids: CATSRDGGLSNQPQHF. The DNA of the CDR3 is TGTGCCACCAGCAGAGATGGGGGGCTCAGCAATCAGCCCCAGCATTTT.

This clonotype came up a few times. The chain couples TRBV7-2 to TRBJ2-7, with 10 bases aligning to TRBD2. The CDR3 covers 16 residues. Germline V gene data show CDR1 as SGHTA and CDR2 as FQGNSA. Trimming removed 3 bases from V and 5 bases from J; junction bases left unmatched: 10. The CDR3 protein is CASSLIGTSELHEQYF. CDR3 coding DNA: TGTGCCAGCAGCTTGATCGGGACTAGCGAGTTGCACGAGCAGTACTTC.

This clonotype was seen more than once but under ten times. The V and J genes are TRBV28 and TRBJ2-5; TRBD1 might be the D (5 bases). Germline assignment: CDR1 MDHEN and CDR2 SYDVKM. V lost 3 bases and J 0 bases, leaving 11 bases between the germline ends. The CDR3 covers 15 residues. Here the CDR3 DNA reads TGTGCCAGCAGTTTTGGCAGGGAAGACCAAGAGACCCAGTACTTC. Translating gives CASSFGREDQETQYF.

The rearrangement links TRBV7-9 to TRBJ2-3, with D perhaps given as TRBD1 or TRBD2 (5 bases each). The germline V gene has CDR1 SEHNR and CDR2 FQNEAQ (reference sequence). The CDR3 totals 13 residues. V shed 4 bases and J shed 4 bases, with 9 bases lying between them. CDR3 protein: CASSWDGSDTQYF. CDR3 nucleotide sequence: TGTGCCAGCAGCTGGGACGGTTCAGATACGCAGTATTTT.

In this sample, this clonotype turned up a few times. The chain carries TRBV7-9 and TRBJ2-1; D remains unclear. From germline, CDR1 is SEHNR and CDR2 FQNEAQ (reference sequence). CDR3 size: 12 residues. V lost 4 bases, J lost 9 bases, and 10 bases lay in between. CDR3 nucleotides: TGTGCCAGCAGCTCCCAGGTCGGTGAGCAGTTCTTC. Translating gives CASSSQVGEQFF.

The V gene is TRBV7-9, the J gene TRBJ2-1, with D hard to call. This CDR3 spans 15 amino acids. The germline V gene has CDR1 SEHNR and CDR2 FQNEAQ (reference sequence). V was trimmed by 1 base and J by 6 bases, leaving 13 bases between them. In DNA form, the CDR3 reads TGTGCCAGCAGCTTAGGGGTCCCGACGGGCAATGAGCAGTTCTTC. Its translation is CASSLGVPTGNEQFF.